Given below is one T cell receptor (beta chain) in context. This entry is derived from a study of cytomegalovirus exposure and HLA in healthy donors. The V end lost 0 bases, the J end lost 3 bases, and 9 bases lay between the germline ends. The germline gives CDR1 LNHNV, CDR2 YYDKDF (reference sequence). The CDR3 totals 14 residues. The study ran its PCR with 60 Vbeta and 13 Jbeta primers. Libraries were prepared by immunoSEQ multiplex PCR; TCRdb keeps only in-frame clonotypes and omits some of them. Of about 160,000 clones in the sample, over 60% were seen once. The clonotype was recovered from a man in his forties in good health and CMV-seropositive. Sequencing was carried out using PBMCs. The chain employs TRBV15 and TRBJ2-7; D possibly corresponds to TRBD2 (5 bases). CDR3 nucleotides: TGTGCCACCAGCAGAGATGCGGGTAGCTACGAGCAGTACTTC. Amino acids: CATSRDAGSYEQYF.